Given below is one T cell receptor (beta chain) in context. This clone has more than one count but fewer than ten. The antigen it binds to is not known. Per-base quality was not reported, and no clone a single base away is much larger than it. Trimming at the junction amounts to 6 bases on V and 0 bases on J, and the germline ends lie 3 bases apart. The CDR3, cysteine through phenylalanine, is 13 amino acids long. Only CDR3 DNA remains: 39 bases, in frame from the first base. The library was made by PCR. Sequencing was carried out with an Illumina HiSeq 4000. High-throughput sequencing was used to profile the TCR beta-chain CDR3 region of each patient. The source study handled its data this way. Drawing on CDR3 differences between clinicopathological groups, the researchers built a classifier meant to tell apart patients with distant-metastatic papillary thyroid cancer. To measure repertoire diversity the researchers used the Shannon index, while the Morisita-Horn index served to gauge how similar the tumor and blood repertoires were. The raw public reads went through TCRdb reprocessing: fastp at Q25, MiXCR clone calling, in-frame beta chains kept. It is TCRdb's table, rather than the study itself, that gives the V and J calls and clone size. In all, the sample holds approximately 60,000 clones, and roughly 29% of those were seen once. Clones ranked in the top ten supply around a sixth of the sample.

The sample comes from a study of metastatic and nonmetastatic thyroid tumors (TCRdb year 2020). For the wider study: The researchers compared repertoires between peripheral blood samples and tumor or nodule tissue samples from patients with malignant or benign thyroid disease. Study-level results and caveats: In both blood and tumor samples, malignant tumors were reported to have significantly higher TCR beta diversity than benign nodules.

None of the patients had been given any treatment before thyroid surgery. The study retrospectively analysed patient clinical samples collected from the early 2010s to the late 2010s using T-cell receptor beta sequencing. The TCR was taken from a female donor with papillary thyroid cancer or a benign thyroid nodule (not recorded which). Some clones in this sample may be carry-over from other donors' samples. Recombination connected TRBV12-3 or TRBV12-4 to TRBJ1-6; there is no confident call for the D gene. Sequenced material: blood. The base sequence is TGTGCCAGCAGGAGCTCCTATAATTCACCCCTCCACTTT. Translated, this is CASRSSYNSPLHF.